A single sample gave rise to the 17 T cell receptor beta chains below, sequenced in a study of control samples from healthy donors and cancer patients. Some clones are missing from TCRdb's copy, which holds only in-frame ones; the method was immunoSEQ multiplex PCR. Of approximately 150,000 clones listed, over 95% are singletons. Sequenced input: blood. These receptor sequences come from a woman aged 25 to 39 in good health.

V and J are TRBV7-3 and TRBJ2-5, with a weak D call TRBD1 (5 bases). CDR3 length equals 13 residues. V lost 3 bases and J lost 5, with 10 bases in between. Looked up from germline, CDR1 is SGHTA and CDR2 is FQGTGA. CDR3 in amino acids: CASSFSRDETQYF. The CDR3 DNA follows: TGTGCCAGCAGCTTCTCCAGGGATGAGACCCAGTACTTC.

The rearrangement links TRBV7-6 to TRBJ2-7; a possible D gene is TRBD1 (6 bases). The CDR3 sequence is 13 residues long. Germline V CDR1 and CDR2: SGHVS, FNYEAQ. V shed 5 bases and J shed 5 bases, with 13 bases lying between them. The CDR3 here is CASSVTRDNEQYF. Written as DNA, the CDR3 is TGTGCCAGCAGCGTAACCAGGGACAACGAGCAGTACTTC.

The rearrangement uses TRBV7-9 and TRBJ1-4; 8 bases map to TRBD1. CDR1 SEHNR and CDR2 FQNEAQ come from the germline V gene (reference sequence). This CDR3 has 14 residues. J gave up 8 bases and V 3 bases, and 5 bases lay outside the gene matches. In nucleotides, the CDR3 is TGTGCCAGCAGCTTCCGGACAGGGTTAGAAAAACTGTTTTTT. Its protein is CASSFRTGLEKLFF. The full variable domain, completed using reference TRBV7-9 and TRBJ1-4, is DTGVSQNPRHKITKRGQNVTFRCDPISEHNRLYWYRQTLGQGPEFLTYFQNEAQLEKSRLLSDRFSAERPKGSFSTLEIQRTEQGDSAMYLCASSFRTGLEKLFFGSGTQLSVL.

The chain employs TRBV4-1 and TRBJ1-6; D is unclear. Trimming pared 0 bases from V and 5 bases from J, leaving 8 bases between. The CDR3 runs to 15 residues. Looked up from germline, CDR1 is MGHRA and CDR2 is YSYEKL. The CDR3 protein is CASSQDPQNNSPLHF. The DNA of the CDR3 is TGCGCCAGCAGCCAAGATCCCCAGAATAATTCACCCCTCCACTTT.

The chain couples TRBV4-2 to TRBJ2-3, with a possible D match to TRBD2 (6 bases). Germline CDR1 and CDR2: LGHNA and YNFKEQ. V lost 4 bases and J 0 bases, leaving 17 bases between the germline ends. The CDR3 covers 17 residues. CDR3 in amino acids: CASSLLGLQGSTDTQYF. The CDR3 region has the DNA TGTGCCAGCAGCCTCCTGGGACTTCAGGGAAGCACAGATACGCAGTATTTT.

The chain carries TRBV10-3 and TRBJ1-5; no definite D call. Germline CDR1 and CDR2: ENHRY and SYGVKD. V lost 3 bases to trimming and J lost 7 bases, with 10 bases between them. The CDR3 runs to 13 residues. The CDR3, as DNA: TGTGCCATCAGTGACGGGCGGGGACAGCCCCAGCATTTT. This sequence encodes CAISDGRGQPQHF.

The rearrangement links TRBV9 to TRBJ2-2; the match to TRBD2 covers 8 bases. Trimming removed 4 bases from V and 4 bases from J; junction bases left unmatched: 9. The CDR3 is 16 amino acids. Germline V gene lookup returns CDR1 SGDLS and CDR2 YYNGEE. CDR3 DNA sequence: TGTGCCAGCAGCATTCATAGCGGGATCGTCACCGGGGAGCTGTTTTTT. This encodes CASSIHSGIVTGELFF.

The V call is TRBV7-6, the J call TRBJ2-1; 7 bases are shared with TRBD1. Germline-derived CDR1 and CDR2 are SGHVS and FNYEAQ. J was trimmed by 8 bases and V by 5 bases; bases with no gene match: 3. The CDR3 covers 12 residues. The CDR3 loop is CASSPQGHEQFF. The DNA of the CDR3 is TGTGCCAGCAGCCCACAGGGGCATGAGCAGTTCTTC.

The rearrangement joins TRBV7-8 to TRBJ2-7; D possibly corresponds to TRBD1 (6 bases). Trimming removed 5 bases at V and 0 bases at J, with 11 bases between. Germline-derived CDR1 and CDR2 are SGHVS and FQNEAQ. CDR3 length equals 14 residues. The CDR3 loop is CASSPRQVSYEQYF. CDR3 bases: TGTGCCAGCAGCCCCCGACAGGTCTCCTACGAGCAGTACTTC.

The rearrangement links TRBV14 to TRBJ1-3; no clear D gene. The CDR3 spans 16 residues. Germline values: CDR1 SGHDN, CDR2 FVKESK. V lost 3 bases, J lost 0 bases, and 12 bases lay in between. CDR3 DNA sequence: TGTGCCAGCAGCCATCCTCCAGCCCCCTCTGGAAACACCATATATTTT. It specifies CASSHPPAPSGNTIYF. The variable domain in full, with the rest retrieved from reference TRBV14 and TRBJ1-3, is EAGVTQFPSHSVIEKGQTVTLRCDPISGHDNLYWYRRVMGKEIKFLLHFVKESKQDESGMPNNRFLAERTGGTYSTLKVQPAELEDSGVYFCASSHPPAPSGNTIYFGEGSWLTVV.

This sequence joins TRBV18 and TRBJ2-3, with 7 bases lining up with TRBD1. V lost 5 bases, J lost 0 bases, and 5 bases stayed unmatched. The CDR3 spans 15 residues. Looked up from germline, CDR1 is KGHSH and CDR2 is LQKENI. The CDR3 nucleotides read TGTGCCAGCTCAGGGACAGTGTCTAGCACAGATACGCAGTATTTT. Encoded protein: CASSGTVSSTDTQYF.

This clone was seen just once. This chain uses TRBV10-3 with TRBJ2-7; TRBD2 matches 8 bases. V lost 10 bases, J lost 2 bases, and 10 bases stayed unmatched. The CDR3 runs 14 residues. The germline V gene has CDR1 ENHRY and CDR2 SYGVKD. The CDR3 protein is CATKVTSGTYEQYF. For the CDR3, the DNA is TGTGCCACTAAAGTAACTAGCGGCACCTACGAGCAGTACTTC.

The V call is TRBV9, the J call TRBJ1-2; no definite D call. Germline CDR1 and CDR2: SGDLS and YYNGEE. There are 13 residues in the CDR3. V lost 4 bases and J 5 bases, leaving 12 bases between the germline ends. CDR3 in DNA: TGTGCCAGCAGCCAATCTGATTCGTATGGCTACACCTTC. As protein: CASSQSDSYGYTF.

This chain connects TRBV10-2 to TRBJ2-3, with D possibly matching TRBD2 (5 bases). The germline CDR1 and CDR2 sequences are WSHSY and SAAADI. This CDR3 is 14 amino acids long. Trimming removed 0 bases from V and 7 bases from J, with 11 bases in between. The chain's CDR3 is CASSESGVANTQYF. For the CDR3, the DNA is TGCGCCAGCAGTGAGTCCGGGGTCGCCAATACGCAGTATTTT.

This clone has a single count. V gene TRBV4-1 combines with J gene TRBJ1-2; unclear D gene. V lost 1 base, J lost 8 bases, and 11 bases lay in between. The V gene's germline CDR1 is MGHRA and CDR2 YSYEKL. The CDR3 has 13 residues. The CDR3 DNA sequence: TGCGCCAGCAGCCAAGTCATCCCGTCCGGCTACACCTTC. Residues: CASSQVIPSGYTF.

This clone appeared a single time. The rearrangement links TRBV3-1 (or the pseudogene TRBV3-2) to TRBJ1-2; D possibly corresponds to TRBD1 (6 bases). The V end was cut by 4 bases, the J end by 6 bases, with 18 bases between. Germline loops: CDR1 LGHDT, CDR2 YNNKEL (reference sequence). The CDR3 is made up of 15 amino acids. The CDR3 coding sequence is TGTGCCAGCAGCCCCGGGGGGGGGCAGGTTCATGGCTACACCTTC. It is translated as CASSPGGGQVHGYTF.

This clone came up once. The chain joins TRBV5-5 to TRBJ2-1; D is tentatively TRBD1 or TRBD2 (5 bases each). Germline-derived CDR1 and CDR2 are SGHKS and YYEKEE (reference sequence). The CDR3 loop spans 14 amino acids. The V and J ends lost 3 bases and 7 bases respectively, with 14 bases between them. CDR3 protein: CASSSPGTKNEQFF. For the CDR3, the DNA is TGTGCCAGCAGCTCGCCGGGGACCAAGAATGAGCAGTTCTTC.